This T cell receptor (beta chain) was identified in a study of HIV-infected children after antiretroviral therapy interruption. Treatment given: PENTA 11 planned treatment interruption arm or continuous ART arm. Naive CD4+ CD45RA+ CD45RO- T cells were FACS-sorted from thawed PBMCs. This clonotype was observed at least ten times. No antigen is known for it. Unique molecular identifiers were included in an RNA-based 3' RACE TCR library. Each CDR3 protein is one row after TCRdb ran MiXCR on the 3' RACE reads. Among 15,000 to 16,000 distinct CDR3 sequences listed, roughly 3.5% were seen once. Germline values: CDR1 MDHEN, CDR2 SYDVKM. V was trimmed by 7 bases and J by 1 base, leaving 16 bases between them. The CDR3 runs 15 residues. Findings of the study overall: Naive CD4+ Gini coefficient rose by interruption end, suggesting clonal expansion. Minor non-naive CD45RA+ populations, like EMRA or stem memory, might contaminate naive sorts. Naive CD4+ CDR3 sharing between time points fell after interruption began.

The input for sequencing was CD45RA+ CD4+ T cells from PBMCs, taken from a donor given antiretroviral therapy, either interrupted or continuous. Subset specified: naive CD4+ CD45RA+ CD45RO- T cells. The clonotype comes from a child aged 2 to 17 with HIV. The chain carries TRBV28 and TRBJ1-1; tentatively, D is TRBD1 (5 bases). CDR3 DNA sequence: TGTGCCAGCACCTCGGCGGCAGGGAAGAACACTGAAGCTTTCTTT. Its translation: CASTSAAGKNTEAFF.